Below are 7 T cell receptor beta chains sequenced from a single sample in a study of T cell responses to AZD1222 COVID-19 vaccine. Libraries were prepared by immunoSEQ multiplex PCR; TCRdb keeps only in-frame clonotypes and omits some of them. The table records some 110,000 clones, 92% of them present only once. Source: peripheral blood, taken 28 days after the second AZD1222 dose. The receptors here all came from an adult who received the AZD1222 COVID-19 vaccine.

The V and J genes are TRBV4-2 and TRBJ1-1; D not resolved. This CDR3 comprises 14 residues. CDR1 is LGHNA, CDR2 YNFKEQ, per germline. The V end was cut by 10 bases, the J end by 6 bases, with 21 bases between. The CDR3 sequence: CATHRAGESSEAFF. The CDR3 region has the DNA TGTGCCACCCACCGGGCCGGTGAGAGTTCTGAAGCTTTCTTT.

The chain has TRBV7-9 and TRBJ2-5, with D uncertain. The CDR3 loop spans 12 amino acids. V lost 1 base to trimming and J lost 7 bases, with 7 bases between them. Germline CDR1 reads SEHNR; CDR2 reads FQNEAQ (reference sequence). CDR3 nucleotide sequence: TGTGCCAGCAGCTTAGTTCTCGGGACCCAGTACTTC. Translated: CASSLVLGTQYF.

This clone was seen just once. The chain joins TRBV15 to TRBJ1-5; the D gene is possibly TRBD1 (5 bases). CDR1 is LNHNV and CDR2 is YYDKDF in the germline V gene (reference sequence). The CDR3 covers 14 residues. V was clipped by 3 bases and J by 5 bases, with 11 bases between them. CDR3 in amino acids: CATSRTGPHQPQHF. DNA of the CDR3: TGTGCCACCAGCAGGACGGGGCCCCATCAGCCCCAGCATTTT.

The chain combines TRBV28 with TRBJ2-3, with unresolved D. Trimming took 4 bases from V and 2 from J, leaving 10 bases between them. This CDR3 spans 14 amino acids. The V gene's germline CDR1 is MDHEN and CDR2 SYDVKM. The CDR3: CASSYSMDTDTQYF. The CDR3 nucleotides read TGTGCCAGCAGTTACTCCATGGACACAGATACGCAGTATTTT.

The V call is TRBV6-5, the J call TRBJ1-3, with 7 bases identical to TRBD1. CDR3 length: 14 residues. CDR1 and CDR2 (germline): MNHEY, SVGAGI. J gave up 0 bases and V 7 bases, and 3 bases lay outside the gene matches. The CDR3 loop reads CASTTGTSGNTIYF. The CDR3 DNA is TGTGCCAGCACGACAGGGACCTCTGGAAACACCATATATTTT.

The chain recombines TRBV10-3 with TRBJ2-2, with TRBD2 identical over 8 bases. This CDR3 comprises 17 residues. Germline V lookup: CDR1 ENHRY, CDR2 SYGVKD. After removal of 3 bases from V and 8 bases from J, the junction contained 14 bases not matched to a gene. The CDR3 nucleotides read TGTGCCATCAGTGAAGGGTTGTTAGCGGGATTCAAAGGGGAGCTGTTTTTT. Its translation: CAISEGLLAGFKGELFF.

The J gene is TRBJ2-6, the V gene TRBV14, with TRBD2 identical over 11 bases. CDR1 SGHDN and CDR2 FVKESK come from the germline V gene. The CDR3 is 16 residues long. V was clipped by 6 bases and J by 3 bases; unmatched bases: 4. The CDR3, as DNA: TGTGCCAGCAGGCTAGCGGGAGGAATTGGGGCCAACGTCCTGACTTTC. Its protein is CASRLAGGIGANVLTF.